This T cell receptor (beta chain) derives from a study of CD8+ T cells in alopecia areata. The study, taken as a whole, reports: For baseline CD8+ expansion, any link to response stays uncertain with one nonresponder. Clarity of TCR sharing across patients fell short of that in mice, possibly HLA-related. Clonality in the scalp and expanded CD8+ clones ranked among the top 100 were significantly decreased by tofacitinib.

This CDR3 has 16 residues. V dropped 0 bases and J dropped 1 base, with 10 bases sitting between them. Germline loops: CDR1 SGHKS, CDR2 YYEKEE (reference sequence). Treatment in this sample: oral pan-JAK inhibitor, 5-10 mg twice daily. RNA extraction and reverse transcription yielded cDNA as sequencing template. Profiled with immunoSEQ multiplex PCR; TCRdb holds only in-frame clones, not every one. In the table there are 35,000 to 45,000 clones, roughly 90% of which are singletons. In regard to this clone: Its antigen is not known.

The chain uses TRBV5-5 and TRBJ2-2; the D gene is possibly TRBD2 (5 bases). The clonotype comes from a human donor with alopecia areata. Sequenced here: CD8+ T cells sorted from blood, sampled at week 24, from a patient treated with tofacitinib. CDR3 nucleotides: TGTGCCAGCAGCTTGGAGAGGGTCCGGAACACCGGGGAGCTGTTTTTT. It specifies CASSLERVRNTGELFF.